Below are 24 T cell receptor beta chains sequenced from a single sample in a study of CD8+ T cells in alopecia areata. Following extraction, RNA underwent reverse transcription to cDNA, which served as the sequencing template. Here immunoSEQ multiplex PCR was the method, and the copy in TCRdb shows in-frame clones only, minus some. The sample holds some 170,000 clones, 50% to 70% seen once. Sequenced material: CD4+ T cells sorted from blood, taken at week 0. These receptor sequences come from a human donor with alopecia areata.

This clone came up once. The rearrangement joins TRBV5-6 to TRBJ1-2, with 7 bases fitting TRBD1. The CDR3 runs 13 residues. Trimming cost V 1 base and J 4 bases; bases outside gene matches: 1. The germline gives CDR1 SGHDT, CDR2 YYEEEE. DNA of the CDR3: TGTGCCAGCAGCTTGAAGGGGGCCTATGGCTACACCTTC. Translating gives CASSLKGAYGYTF.

This clone was seen only a few times. The chain couples TRBV2 to TRBJ2-2; 9 bases are shared with TRBD2. This CDR3 has 16 amino acids. Germline trimming cut 4 bases from V and 1 base from J; bases unmatched to any gene: 4. Per germline, CDR1 SNHLY and CDR2 FYNNEI. The CDR3 loop reads CASSALAGMNTGELFF. CDR3 coding DNA: TGTGCCAGCAGTGCTCTAGCGGGGATGAACACCGGGGAGCTGTTTTTT.

This clone occurred once. The chain carries TRBV5-6 and TRBJ2-3; D uncertain. The CDR3 is 13 residues long. Germline CDR1 reads SGHDT; CDR2 reads YYEEEE. Between the trimmed V and J ends, which lost 2 bases and 3 bases, there was a span of 7 bases. The CDR3 sequence: CASSFLETDTQYF. The CDR3 DNA follows: TGTGCCAGCAGCTTTTTGGAAACAGATACGCAGTATTTT.

The rearrangement links TRBV27 to TRBJ1-4; no firm D call. The CDR3 has 13 residues. Germline CDR1 and CDR2: MNHEY and SMNVEV (reference sequence). V was pared by 2 bases and J by 8 bases, with 9 bases between. The CDR3 region is CASSLARGEKLFF. The CDR3 DNA follows: TGTGCCAGCAGTTTAGCCCGAGGGGAAAAACTGTTTTTT.

This clone has only a few counts. V usage is TRBV7-2 and J usage is TRBJ2-7, with 8 bases that match TRBD2. The CDR3 is made up of 15 amino acids. CDR1 is SGHTA, CDR2 FQGNSA, per germline. V lost 5 bases and J lost 2; bases outside the gene matches: 8. The CDR3 bases are TGTGCCAGCAGCCAACCGGGACTAGGGACCTACGAGCAGTACTTC. Amino acid sequence: CASSQPGLGTYEQYF.

The chain couples TRBV29-1 to TRBJ1-2; the D gene is possibly TRBD1 (6 bases). V lost 1 base to trimming and J lost 6 bases, with 15 bases between them. Germline CDR1 and CDR2: SQVTM and ANQGSEA. CDR3 length: 14 residues. Here the CDR3 reads CSVEVLAGVHGYTF. CDR3 nucleotides: TGCAGCGTTGAAGTTCTCGCAGGGGTGCATGGCTACACCTTC.

This clone was seen more than once but under ten times. V usage is TRBV4-1 and J usage is TRBJ1-5; D is undetermined. This CDR3 region has 15 residues. The V and J ends lost 0 bases and 1 base respectively, with 7 bases between them. The germline CDR1 and CDR2 sequences are MGHRA and YSYEKL. CDR3 sequence reads: CASSQDGSSNQPQHF. CDR3 nucleotide sequence: TGCGCCAGCAGCCAAGACGGGAGCAGCAATCAGCCCCAGCATTTT.

CDR3 sequence reads: CASSVFLNTEAFF. In nucleotides, the CDR3 is TGTGCCAGCAGCGTTTTCCTGAACACTGAAGCTTTCTTT. The genes are TRBV9 and TRBJ1-1; no clear D. The CDR3 runs 13 residues. V was clipped by 2 bases and J by 0 bases, with 5 bases between them. The germline gives CDR1 SGDLS, CDR2 YYNGEE.

This clone has only a few counts. V usage is TRBV5-6 and J usage is TRBJ2-3; unclear D gene. CDR1 is SGHDT, CDR2 YYEEEE, per germline. Trimming shortened V by 1 base and J by 2 bases, and 11 bases separated the two germline ends. The CDR3 spans 15 residues. CDR3: CASSLRIFDTDTQYF. The CDR3 nucleotides read TGTGCCAGCAGCTTGAGGATCTTTGACACAGATACGCAGTATTTT. Drawing the rest from reference TRBV5-6 and TRBJ2-3, the complete variable domain is DAGVTQSPTHLIKTRGQQVTLRCSPKSGHDTVSWYQQALGQGPQFIFQYYEEEERQRGNFPDRFSGHQFPNYSSELNVNALLLGDSALYLCASSLRIFDTDTQYFGPGTRLTVL.

The genes are TRBV5-1 and TRBJ2-7; TRBD2 aligns across 13 bases. CDR1 and CDR2 (germline): SGHRS, YFSETQ. This CDR3 has 17 residues. V shed 4 bases, J shed 6 bases, and the junction held 13 bases outside the gene matches. CDR3 sequence reads: CASSRGLAGPQTVEQYF. The CDR3 DNA follows: TGCGCCAGCAGCCGGGGACTAGCGGGGCCTCAAACCGTCGAGCAGTACTTC.

V gene TRBV29-1 combines with J gene TRBJ1-1; D is undetermined. The germline gives CDR1 SQVTM, CDR2 ANQGSEA. The length of the CDR3 is 11 residues. Trimming cost V 1 base and J 4 bases, with 4 bases left between them. The CDR3 DNA follows: TGCAGCGTTGAAGCTTCCACTGAAGCTTTCTTT. Translated: CSVEASTEAFF.

J is TRBJ1-6 and V is TRBV6-1; TRBD1 is a possible D gene (5 bases). Trimming pared 1 base from V and 6 bases from J, leaving 19 bases between. Germline values: CDR1 MNHNS, CDR2 SASEGT. The CDR3 totals 18 residues. In DNA form, the CDR3 reads TGTGCCAGCAGTGAAGTGGAGGTACTCATAAGGGGTAATTCACCCCTCCACTTT. Encoded protein: CASSEVEVLIRGNSPLHF.

This clone was seen once. V is TRBV30 and J is TRBJ1-5; D may be TRBD1 (6 bases). The germline gives CDR1 GTSNPN, CDR2 SVGIG (reference sequence). This CDR3 comprises 13 residues. Trimming shortened V by 2 bases and J by 4 bases, and 9 bases separated the two germline ends. Here the CDR3 DNA reads TGTGCCTGGAGTCCCACAGGGAATCAGCCCCAGCATTTT. This translates into CAWSPTGNQPQHF.

J is TRBJ1-2 and V is TRBV30; 9 bases fit TRBD1. Germline-derived CDR1 and CDR2 are GTSNPN and SVGIG (reference sequence). The CDR3 loop spans 14 amino acids. The V gene end was trimmed by 4 bases and the J gene end by 3 bases; junction bases not matched to a gene: 6. Written as DNA, the CDR3 is TGTGCCTGGACGGGACAGGGAAGGGACTATGGCTACACCTTC. This gives the protein CAWTGQGRDYGYTF.

In its sample, this clone was seen once. The chain couples TRBV5-1 to TRBJ1-1; TRBD1 matches 7 bases. The germline V gene has CDR1 SGHRS and CDR2 YFSETQ. The CDR3 sequence is 14 residues long. V shed 3 bases and J 4 bases; nucleotides not matched to a gene: 6. The DNA of the CDR3 is TGCGCCAGCAGCTCGACAGGGTTGAGCACTGAAGCTTTCTTT. It encodes CASSSTGLSTEAFF.

The J gene is TRBJ1-1, the V gene TRBV7-8; D is undetermined. Germline values: CDR1 SGHVS, CDR2 FQNEAQ. Trimming stripped 5 bases from V and 7 bases from J, with 23 bases between. CDR3 length: 16 residues. CDR3 DNA sequence: TGTGCCAGCAGCCCCGATCGGGCCGGATCTTCCTTTGAAGCTTTCTTT. Translating it yields CASSPDRAGSSFEAFF.

This chain uses TRBV29-1 with TRBJ2-5; D ambiguous. Germline V lookup: CDR1 SQVTM, CDR2 ANQGSEA. V lost 0 bases to trimming and J lost 6 bases, with 14 bases between them. This CDR3 is built from 14 residues. The CDR3 DNA reads as TGCAGCGTTGAAGATCGGGTGGTTGGGAAGACCCAGTACTTC. This gives the protein CSVEDRVVGKTQYF.

This clone has only a few counts. The sample carries other DNA sequences with the same CDR3. The chain joins TRBV29-1 to TRBJ1-2, with 8 bases aligning to TRBD1. V lost 2 bases and J lost 8; bases outside the gene matches: 4. The germline gives CDR1 SQVTM, CDR2 ANQGSEA. CDR3 length: 12 amino acids. CDR3 amino acids: CSVESTGVGYTF. DNA of the CDR3: TGCAGCGTTGAATCGACAGGGGTAGGCTACACCTTC.

The V gene is TRBV4-3, the J gene TRBJ2-3; no firm D call. This CDR3 comprises 15 residues. In germline, CDR1 is LGHNA, CDR2 YSLEER. V was cut by 1 base and J by 1 base, with 9 bases left in between. CDR3 nucleotides: TGCGCCAGCAGCCAAGGTCGCTCCCGCACAGATACGCAGTATTTT. Translation gives CASSQGRSRTDTQYF.

This clone was counted once. The rearrangement links TRBV5-1 to TRBJ1-1; D possibly corresponds to TRBD1 (5 bases). Germline V gives CDR1 SGHRS, CDR2 YFSETQ. Trimming pared 1 base from V and 0 bases from J, leaving 10 bases between. There are 15 residues in the CDR3. The CDR3 protein is CASSLMTVMNTEAFF. CDR3 in DNA: TGCGCCAGCAGCTTGATGACAGTCATGAACACTGAAGCTTTCTTT.

The genes are TRBV25-1 and TRBJ2-7; D is possibly TRBD1 (6 bases). Trimming cost V 7 bases and J 1 base, with 11 bases left between them. Germline V gene data show CDR1 as MGHDK and CDR2 as SYGVNS. This CDR3 comprises 13 residues. CDR3: CASKSGQSYEQYF. CDR3 sequence (DNA): TGTGCCAGCAAATCCGGACAGTCCTACGAGCAGTACTTC.

The chain is built from TRBV29-1 and TRBJ2-1; the D is unclear. V was cut by 1 base and J by 9 bases, with 16 bases left in between. This CDR3 comprises 14 residues. Germline V CDR1 and CDR2: SQVTM, ANQGSEA. The DNA for the CDR3 is TGCAGCGTTGAAGTGCAGCCGGGCAAGGGTGAGCAGTTCTTC. This gives the protein CSVEVQPGKGEQFF.

This clone came up once. CDR3 sequence reads: CASSGALGTGADEQYF. The CDR3 DNA is TGTGCCAGCAGCGGAGCCCTAGGGACTGGGGCCGACGAGCAGTACTTC. V usage is TRBV9 and J usage is TRBJ2-7; a weak D match, TRBD2 (6 bases). CDR1 is SGDLS and CDR2 is YYNGEE in the germline V gene. This CDR3 contains 16 residues. Trimming shortened V by 3 bases and J by 5 bases, and 21 bases separated the two germline ends.

J is TRBJ2-1 and V is TRBV5-1, with 7 bases fitting TRBD2. The CDR3 runs to 15 residues. V lost 4 bases and J lost 3; bases outside the gene matches: 7. The germline CDR1 and CDR2 sequences are SGHRS and YFSETQ. The CDR3 DNA follows: TGCGCCAGCAGCCCCGGGGGGTCTAACTACAATGAGCAGTTCTTC. This codes for CASSPGGSNYNEQFF.